A selection of T cell receptor beta chains follows, all from one sample in a study of persistence of HIV-infected CD4 T cells. These receptors are not linked to any known antigen. Sequenced by immunoSEQ multiplex PCR; TCRdb stores in-frame clones only, minus some. In the table there are 30,000 or so clones, 65% to 90% of which are singletons. The input for sequencing was CD4+ T cells sorted from PBMCs after roughly 18-hour stimulation, taken from a patient who received antiretroviral therapy. The origin of the receptors is an adult woman with HIV who was CMV-seropositive. The CDR3 runs from the conserved cysteine through the conserved F or W. The D gene is left open where the match is weak. Size tells how often a clone was seen (once, few, many) or the class of an expanded clone, and some rows leave it out.

D: -; size: -; length: 13; V: TRBV10-1; J: TRBJ1-1; DNA: TGCGCCAGCAGTATGGGACAGAACACTGAAGCTTTCTTT; CDR3: CASSMGQNTEAFF
D: -; size: -; length: 16; V: TRBV2; J: TRBJ2-7; DNA: TGTGCCAGCAGTCCAAGCGGCAGGGGACCATCCTACGAGCAGTACTTC; CDR3: CASSPSGRGPSYEQYF
D: -; size: -; length: 16; V: TRBV9; J: TRBJ1-2; DNA: TGTGCCAGCAGCGTGGGTCTGGGAGGGTCCGGATATGGCTACACCTTC; CDR3: CASSVGLGGSGYGYTF
D: -; size: -; length: 15; V: TRBV7-8; J: TRBJ2-3; DNA: TGTGCCAGCAGCCTCTACGGGACGAAGCAAAATACGCAGTATTTT; CDR3: CASSLYGTKQNTQYF
D: -; size: -; length: 14; V: TRBV5-1; J: TRBJ2-7; DNA: TGCGCCAGCAGCTCTCCGGGGCTCTCCTACGAGCAGTACTTC; CDR3: CASSSPGLSYEQYF
D: TRBD1; size: once; length: 14; V: TRBV7-9; J: TRBJ2-7; DNA: TGTGCCAGCAGCTTGGGACAGGGAGCCTACGAGCAGTACTTC; CDR3: CASSLGQGAYEQYF
D: TRBD2; size: -; length: 17; V: TRBV28; J: TRBJ2-1; DNA: TGTGCCAGCAGTAGTACGACTAGCGGGAGCTCCTACAATGAGCAGTTCTTC; CDR3: CASSSTTSGSSYNEQFF
D: TRBD1; size: -; length: 17; V: TRBV6-6; J: TRBJ2-6; DNA: TGTGCCAGCAGTCCCCGGACAGGGAAGAACGGGGCCAACGTCCTGACTTTC; CDR3: CASSPRTGKNGANVLTF
D: -; size: once; length: 13; V: TRBV7-6; J: TRBJ2-7; DNA: TGTGCCAGCGGCGCCCTGGGGGGACGCGAGCAGTACTTC; CDR3: CASGALGGREQYF
D: -; size: -; length: 16; V: TRBV5-1; J: TRBJ2-3; DNA: TGCGCCAGCAGCTTGGCCCCCGTTACTAGCACAGATACGCAGTATTTT; CDR3: CASSLAPVTSTDTQYF
D: -; size: -; length: 14; V: TRBV5-1; J: TRBJ2-2; DNA: TGCGCCAGCAGGTCCCCAACGAACACCGGGGAGCTGTTTTTT; CDR3: CASRSPTNTGELFF
D: -; size: -; length: 12; V: TRBV7-8; J: TRBJ2-7; DNA: TGTGCCAGCAGCCAGGGGGGGGGCGAGCAGTACTTC; CDR3: CASSQGGGEQYF
D: TRBD2; size: -; length: 15; V: TRBV3-1/TRBV3-2; J: TRBJ2-7; DNA: TGTGCCAGCAGCCCGGGGGGGATGAAGGTCTACGAGCAGTACTTC; CDR3: CASSPGGMKVYEQYF
D: -; size: -; length: 19; V: TRBV30; J: TRBJ1-2; DNA: TGTGCCTGGAGTGTACTCGGGGGGACGCGAGGGACTCGGAACTATGGCTACACCTTC; CDR3: CAWSVLGGTRGTRNYGYTF
D: TRBD2; size: -; length: 15; V: TRBV3-1/TRBV3-2; J: TRBJ2-7; DNA: TGTGCCAGCAGCCCATGGACTAGCGGGAGGCGCGAGCAGTACTTC; CDR3: CASSPWTSGRREQYF
D: -; size: -; length: 15; V: TRBV5-4; J: TRBJ1-1; DNA: TGTGCCAGCAGCTTGGGGGCCCGACCGAACACTGAAGCTTTCTTT; CDR3: CASSLGARPNTEAFF
D: TRBD1; size: -; length: 16; V: TRBV28; J: TRBJ1-4; DNA: TGTGCCAGCAGTTTATTTGGGGGGACAGGGGAAGGAAAACTGTTTTTT; CDR3: CASSLFGGTGEGKLFF
D: -; size: -; length: 15; V: TRBV27; J: TRBJ2-3; DNA: TGTGCCAGCAGTTTAGCGGGGCCTAGCACAGATACGCAGTATTTT; CDR3: CASSLAGPSTDTQYF
D: -; size: -; length: 13; V: TRBV2; J: TRBJ1-1; DNA: TGTGCCAGCAGGGGGGGTTTGGACACTGAAGCTTTCTTT; CDR3: CASRGGLDTEAFF
D: -; size: once; length: 14; V: TRBV11-1; J: TRBJ2-5; DNA: TGTGCCAGCAGCTTAAGGGACACACAAGAGACCCAGTACTTC; CDR3: CASSLRDTQETQYF
D: -; size: -; length: 14; V: TRBV21-1; J: TRBJ2-7; DNA: TGTGCCAGCAGCTCAGACAGGTTTTCCTACGAGCAGTACTTC; CDR3: CASSSDRFSYEQYF
D: -; size: -; length: 17; V: TRBV4-3; J: TRBJ1-2; DNA: TGCGCCAGCAGCCAAGAAGTTGGAAAGACAGGCAACTATGGCTACACCTTC; CDR3: CASSQEVGKTGNYGYTF
D: -; size: -; length: 12; V: TRBV2; J: TRBJ1-2; DNA: TGTGCCAGCAAGGTGGGGGCGTCGGGCTACACCTTC; CDR3: CASKVGASGYTF
D: TRBD1; size: few; length: 12; V: TRBV2; J: TRBJ2-2; DNA: TGTGCCGGCAGACAGGGGGCTAGGGAGCTGTTTTTT; CDR3: CAGRQGARELFF
D: -; size: -; length: 13; V: TRBV19; J: TRBJ2-5; DNA: TGTGCCAGTAGTCGGGGGCCGGCGGAGACCCAGTACTTC; CDR3: CASSRGPAETQYF
D: TRBD2; size: -; length: 15; V: TRBV6-4; J: TRBJ2-3; DNA: TGTGCCAGCAGCGCGGTAGCGGGAGAGAAAGATACGCAGTATTTT; CDR3: CASSAVAGEKDTQYF
D: -; size: -; length: 12; V: TRBV9; J: TRBJ2-2; DNA: TGTGCCAGCAGTAGGAAGAACGGGGAGCTGTTTTTT; CDR3: CASSRKNGELFF
D: TRBD1; size: once; length: 18; V: TRBV3-1/TRBV3-2; J: TRBJ2-6; DNA: TGTGCCAGCAGCCAAGCTGCAAACAGGGGCTCCGGCGCCAACCTCCCGACTTTC; CDR3: CASSQAANRGSGANLPTF
D: -; size: -; length: 15; V: TRBV7-3; J: TRBJ2-1; DNA: TGTGCCAGCGGCCTTAGGGGGAGGGGGCCCGAAGGGCAGTTCTTC; CDR3: CASGLRGRGPEGQFF
D: -; size: once; length: 15; V: TRBV5-1; J: TRBJ1-2; DNA: TGCGCCAGCAGCTTGGATCCAGGGACTAACTATGGCTACACCTTC; CDR3: CASSLDPGTNYGYTF
D: TRBD2; size: -; length: 14; V: TRBV7-2; J: TRBJ2-2; DNA: TGTGCCAGCAGCTCCTCCGGGGGGATCGGGGAGCTGTTTTTT; CDR3: CASSSSGGIGELFF
D: -; size: -; length: 12; V: TRBV6-5; J: TRBJ1-2; DNA: TGTGCCAGCAGTAGAATTGGGGGTGGCTACACCTTC; CDR3: CASSRIGGGYTF
D: TRBD1; size: -; length: 17; V: TRBV19; J: TRBJ1-5; DNA: TGTGCCAGTAGTATAGTTGGCAGGGGGAGGAGCAATCAGCCCCAGCATTTT; CDR3: CASSIVGRGRSNQPQHF
D: -; size: -; length: 12; V: TRBV18; J: TRBJ2-3; DNA: TGTGCCAGCTCACCACCGACAGATACGCAGTATTTT; CDR3: CASSPPTDTQYF
D: TRBD1; size: once; length: 15; V: TRBV7-9; J: TRBJ2-5; DNA: TGTGCCAGCAGCCCAAGGGACAGGGGACAAGAGACCCAGTACTTC; CDR3: CASSPRDRGQETQYF
D: TRBD1; size: -; length: 13; V: TRBV5-4; J: TRBJ1-2; DNA: TGTGCCAGCAGCACGGACAGGGTGGGGGGCTACACCTTC; CDR3: CASSTDRVGGYTF
D: -; size: -; length: 16; V: TRBV19; J: TRBJ2-3; DNA: TGTGCCAGTAGTAGCGGAGGGGGCCCTAGCACAGATACGCAGTATTTT; CDR3: CASSSGGGPSTDTQYF
D: -; size: -; length: 15; V: TRBV5-4; J: TRBJ1-1; DNA: TGTGCCAGCAGCCCTGGGAACACCCTGAACACTGAAGCTTTCTTT; CDR3: CASSPGNTLNTEAFF
D: TRBD1; size: few; length: 18; V: TRBV19; J: TRBJ1-5; DNA: TGTGCCAGTAACCTGGACAGGGGGCAAAGTGGAAACAATCAGCCCCAGCATTTT; CDR3: CASNLDRGQSGNNQPQHF
D: -; size: -; length: 15; V: TRBV10-2; J: TRBJ1-1; DNA: TGCGCCAGCAAAGTGGGAGGAGGGGGGGACACTGAAGCTTTCTTT; CDR3: CASKVGGGGDTEAFF
D: -; size: -; length: 12; V: TRBV28; J: TRBJ1-1; DNA: TGTGCCAGCAGTTTGGCGAACACTGAAGCTTTCTTT; CDR3: CASSLANTEAFF
D: -; size: -; length: 14; V: TRBV5-1; J: TRBJ1-1; DNA: TGCGCCAGCAGCTTTGTGGGGAGGAACACTGAAGCTTTCTTT; CDR3: CASSFVGRNTEAFF
D: TRBD1; size: -; length: 13; V: TRBV4-1; J: TRBJ1-1; DNA: TGCGCCAGCAGCCACCTAGGACAGGGCAACGCTTTCTTT; CDR3: CASSHLGQGNAFF
D: TRBD1; size: -; length: 16; V: TRBV28; J: TRBJ1-4; DNA: TGTGCCAGCAGTTTACGACAGGGGCCTCCTCATGAAAAACTGTTTTTT; CDR3: CASSLRQGPPHEKLFF
D: -; size: -; length: 15; V: TRBV4-3; J: TRBJ2-7; DNA: TGCGCCAGCAGCCAAGCGTCAGGGAACTCCTACGAGCAGTACTTC; CDR3: CASSQASGNSYEQYF
D: TRBD1; size: -; length: 14; V: TRBV27; J: TRBJ1-4; DNA: TGTGCCAGCAGTTCGGGACAGTATAATGAAAAACTGTTTTTT; CDR3: CASSSGQYNEKLFF
D: TRBD1; size: once; length: 18; V: TRBV7-8; J: TRBJ1-5; DNA: TGTGCCAGCAGCTTGAATCTTCTTCCGGGACAGGGACATCAGCCCCAGCATTTT; CDR3: CASSLNLLPGQGHQPQHF